This T cell receptor (beta chain) was recorded in a study of blood T cell repertoires in COVID-19. Original handling: Using reference gene primer amplification, nucleated cell counts were estimated. Method: immunoSEQ multiplex PCR; TCRdb's copy keeps in-frame clones and lacks some. The V and J calls and the clone size are those of that table, but D and trimming were determined from the DNA. Of more than 300,000 clones in the sample, approximately 89% were seen once. CDR3 length: 15 amino acids. After removal of 7 bases from V and 0 bases from J, the junction contained 5 bases not matched to a gene. The germline gives CDR1 LNHDA, CDR2 SQIVND (reference sequence). Clinical history as reported by participants underpinned cohort assignment.

The TCR comes from a woman aged 25 to 39 who had recovered from COVID-19. What was sequenced was PBMCs or T cells enriched from blood (not recorded which). This sequence joins TRBV19 and TRBJ2-2; 7 bases are a match to TRBD2. The CDR3 nucleotides read TGTGCCAGTAAGTTAGCGGGTCCGAACACCGGGGAGCTGTTTTTT. Translation: CASKLAGPNTGELFF.